This is a list of T cell receptor beta chains from one sample in a study of T-cell reconstitution after alpha-beta-depleted transplantation in children. TCRdb recomputed calls from the PCR reads with MiXCR, one row per CDR3 protein. The table lists around 490,000 distinct CDR3 sequences, roughly an eighth of them singletons. The sequenced sample was PBMCs, mostly from graft donor cells, obtained 180 days after TCRalphabeta/CD19-depleted stem cell transplant. The receptors here all came from a female patient between 2 and 15 years old who had a stem cell transplant for aplastic anemia, so the T cells may come from the graft donor. CDR3s leave out the opening cysteine and the closing phenylalanine or tryptophan.

v_call	j_call	cdr3_aa
TRBV20-1	TRBJ2-1	SARAPLAGGPNEQF
TRBV7-9	TRBJ2-7	ASSLVSGPSYEQY
TRBV3-1	TRBJ2-7	ASSQSYGSAYEQY
TRBV18	TRBJ2-1	ASSLGTGGSSYNEQF
TRBV12-3/TRBV12-4	TRBJ2-3	ASSRTGGPDTQY
TRBV7-3	TRBJ2-1	ASSLGKLGSGSSYNEQF
TRBV6-5	TRBJ2-1	ASSSEREGSYNEQF
TRBV9	TRBJ2-3	ASSAVGGVSTDTQY
TRBV28	TRBJ2-3	ASSFIPGTQY
TRBV7-2	TRBJ1-3	ASSSVGGGNTIY
TRBV11-1	TRBJ2-3	ASSLAFDTRERTDTQY
TRBV24-1	TRBJ1-5	ATSDKTRQGPNQPQH
TRBV4-3	TRBJ2-2	ASGLLAASGGELF
TRBV7-9	TRBJ2-1	AGRQPWDGTMV
TRBV7-9	TRBJ2-5	ASSVPGLAGETQY
TRBV7-2	TRBJ1-2	ASSLDRGPLRYT
TRBV6-2/TRBV6-3	TRBJ2-1	ASSPTSGRFNNEQF
TRBV28	TRBJ2-4	ASSPGTKGVTAKNIQY
TRBV5-1	TRBJ2-1	ASSPSSSSYNEQF
TRBV5-5	TRBJ2-2	ASSSDRGLGTGELF
TRBV21-1	TRBJ2-4	ASSNRALAKNIQY
TRBV20-1	TRBJ2-5	SADRVGSIETQY
TRBV24-1	TRBJ2-2	ATSDLGGDTGELF
TRBV7-9	TRBJ1-6	ASSPQAVRRDSPLH